The table lists the clone carrying this T cell receptor beta chain with a few counts. These data belong to a study of patients and donors after allogeneic stem cell transplantation. CDR3 length equals 10 residues. Deletions cut 5 bases from V and 6 bases from J, with 7 bases between. Looked up from germline, CDR1 is DFQATT and CDR2 is SNEGSKA (reference sequence). TCRdb independently ran MiXCR on the RT-PCR reads; one entry per CDR3 protein. The profile shows approximately 21,000 distinct CDR3 sequences, about 30% of them singletons. This receptor was identified in a human donor who was either an allogeneic HSCT recipient or a stem cell or donor lymphocyte infusion donor (not recorded which). It is not recorded whose cells these are; they may come from a transplant donor. Sequenced material: blood, either unsorted or a sorted T cell fraction (not recorded which). The chain joins TRBV20-1 to TRBJ1-2, with D hard to call. CDR3 loop: CSAGWDGYTF. The DNA for the CDR3 is TGCAGTGCTGGGTGGGATGGCTACACCTTC.